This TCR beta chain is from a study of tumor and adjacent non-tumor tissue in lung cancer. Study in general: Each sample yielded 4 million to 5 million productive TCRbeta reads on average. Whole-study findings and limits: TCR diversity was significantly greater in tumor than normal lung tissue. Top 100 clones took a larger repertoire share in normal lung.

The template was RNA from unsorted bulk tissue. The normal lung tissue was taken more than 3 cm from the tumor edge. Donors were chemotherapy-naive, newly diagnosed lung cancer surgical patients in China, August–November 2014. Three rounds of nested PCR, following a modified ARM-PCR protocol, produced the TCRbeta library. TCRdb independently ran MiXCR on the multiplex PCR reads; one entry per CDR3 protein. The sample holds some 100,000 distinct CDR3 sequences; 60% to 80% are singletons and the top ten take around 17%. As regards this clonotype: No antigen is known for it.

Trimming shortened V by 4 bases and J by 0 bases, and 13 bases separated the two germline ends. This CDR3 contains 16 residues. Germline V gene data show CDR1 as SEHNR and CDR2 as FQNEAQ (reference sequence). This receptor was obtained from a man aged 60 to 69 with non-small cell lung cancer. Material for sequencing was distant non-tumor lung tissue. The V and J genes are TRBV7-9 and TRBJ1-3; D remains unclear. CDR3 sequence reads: CASSWRGGASGNTIYF. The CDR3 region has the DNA TGTGCCAGCAGCTGGAGAGGCGGAGCCTCTGGAAACACCATATATTTT.